Following are 2 T cell receptor beta chains from one sample sequenced in a study of shared clonotypes between healthy human individuals. Libraries were prepared by immunoSEQ multiplex PCR; TCRdb keeps only in-frame clonotypes and omits some of them. The sample lists approximately 620,000 clones, approximately 97% occurring once. Material: naive CD4+ T cells sorted from blood. Documented subset: CD45RA+ positively selected. These receptors originate from a woman in her thirties in good health.

This chain uses TRBV21-1 with TRBJ2-3; the DNA was not compared with TRBD2, the D call given in the table. TRBV21-1 is marked as a pseudogene. This CDR3 is 18 amino acids long. The CDR3 loop reads CASSKRAGGGVSTDTQYF. The CDR3 bases are TGTGCCAGCAGCAAAAGGGCTGGGGGGGGCGTCAGCACAGATACGCAGTATTTT.

This chain links TRBV6-5 with TRBJ2-6; a possible D gene is TRBD2 (6 bases). The CDR3 sequence is 16 residues long. From germline, CDR1 is MNHEY and CDR2 SVGAGI. V dropped 2 bases and J dropped 0 bases, with 8 bases sitting between them. CDR3 amino acids: CASSYRELSGANVLTF. DNA of the CDR3: TGTGCCAGCAGTTACCGGGAGCTCTCTGGGGCCAACGTCCTGACTTTC.